This T cell receptor delta chain was obtained from a study of Vγ9Vδ2 T cells in congenital toxoplasmosis (dated by TCRdb to the early 2020s). General notes on the study: To diagnose congenital toxoplasmosis, IgG, IgM and IgA serology, Western blot and an in-house interferon-gamma release assay were used. Repertoire sequencing was done on samples from infants at 2 months after birth and at 1 year of age. TCR sequencing was performed on about five infected and roughly 10 uninfected infants at 2 months and on 3 infected and 4 uninfected infants at 1 year. In this study, researchers looked at the gamma and delta chain CDR3 repertoires of sorted blood gammadelta T cells, comparing infants congenitally infected with T. gondii against uninfected infants. Paper-wide results and their limitations: Compared with uninfected infants, infected infants at 2 months appeared to have fewer N additions in their TRGV9 and TRDV2 CDR3s, and this was especially true for TRDV2-TRDJ1 sequences. Both infected and uninfected infants showed high prevalence of a public TRGV9 clonotype. Repertoire differences between infected and uninfected infants were less clear at 1 year of age than at 2 months. Germline-encoded fetal-type TRDV2 CDR3 sequences seemed to be more prevalent in infected than in uninfected roughly 2-month-old infants, with an in utero expansion footprint being suggested. Two months was the earliest age with enough suitable sample material for TCR repertoire analysis, so newborn repertoires were not sequenced.

CDR1 and CDR2 are read off the germline V gene as TSWWSYY and QGS. The CDR3, from cysteine to phenylalanine, totals 24 residues. The entry retains the CDR3 DNA only, 72 bases that are in frame from base 1. Germline trimming: 4 bases from V, 0 bases from J; junction bases outside gene matches: 32. This clone was detected a few times. This receptor's antigen is unknown. A much larger clone is a single base away; this may be a read error. The same treatment, using spiramycin and/or pyrimethamine plus sulfadiazine plus folinic acid, was given to mothers of both infected and uninfected infants. All infants, infected and uninfected, were born by term delivery after more than 37 weeks of gestation. Around 1 mL of blood was used to isolate PBMCs by Lymphoprep gradient centrifugation, after which the PBMCs were cryopreserved in liquid nitrogen and shipped to Belgium. After thawing, the PBMCs were labeled with Zombie NIR viability dye and stained with antibodies against CD3, TCR gammadelta, Vgamma9 and Vdelta2. CD3+ TCRgammadelta+ T cells were sorted on a FACSAria III with a mean purity of almost 99%. The RNeasy Micro Kit was used to isolate RNA from approximately 9,500 sorted gammadelta T cells per sample. Infants were born to mothers enrolled with primary T. gondii infection during pregnancy. Peripheral blood was collected from the infants at an outpatient microbiology and virology center in Pavia, Italy.

cDNA was generated in one tube by template-switch reverse transcription with TRGC- and TRDC-specific primers, using SuperScript II. The TRGC primer was designed for binding to both the TRGC1 and TRGC2 constant genes. The KAPA Real-Time Library Amplification Kit was used to amplify TRG and TRD, and AMPure XP beads were used for purification between steps. Illumina sequencing adapters were added by index PCR using the Nextera XT Index Kit. An Illumina MiSeq running the V2 300 kit was used to sequence the TRG and TRD amplicons, producing 150 bp paired-end reads. The authors' pipeline ran thus. Read quality was checked with FastQC version 0.11.8 before further analysis. Reads were aligned against the TRG or TRD reference genes from GenBank, and CDR3 sequences were constructed using MiXCR version 3.0.3. MiXCR defaults were kept, except that TRDD gene segments were assembled using 3 rather than 5 consecutive nucleotides. N additions, CDR3 length, J segment length and clonotype sharing between samples were computed with VDJtools version 1.2.1. CDR3 sequences that were out of frame or contained stop codons were left out of the analysis. To look for overlap, the infant repertoires were checked against previously published Vgamma9Vdelta2 repertoires from fetal, cord blood and adult blood. TCRdb called clones afresh from the public reads with CATT; identical DNA rows were later merged. These V and J calls rely on TCRdb rather than the paper's analysis. This sample has 750 to 1,000 delta-chain clones in its table, and 18% of those were observed once. Clones ranked in the top ten supply about 10% of the sample.

Here the chain combines TRDV1 and TRDJ1; 7 junctional bases match TRDD3. Source material: gamma-delta T cells from blood. The origin of this receptor is a child younger than 10 born to a mother with Toxoplasma gondii infection during pregnancy, either congenitally infected or uninfected (not recorded which). The bases are TGTGCTCTTGGGGTTACCGGCCTTCACTTCGCGCTCTGGGGGGCCCCTTCGTACACCGATAAACTCATCTTT. Its amino acids are CALGVTGLHFALWGAPSYTDKLIF.